The subject of this entry is one T cell receptor beta chain. Its antigen is unknown. These data belong to a study of OX40 agonist ivuxolimab in advanced cancers. Study summary: The diagnoses of dose-escalation patients were hepatocellular carcinoma, melanoma, renal cell or head and neck cancer.

The table came from immunoSEQ multiplex PCR; TCRdb's copy has only in-frame clones and leaves some out. The sample lists some 78,000 clones; about 85% were seen once. Study-wide points: At 0.1 to 3.0 mg/kg, CD4+ and CD8+ blood T cells expanded clonally by week 6.

Trimming removed 5 bases from V and 8 bases from J, with 15 bases in between. The CDR3 is 13 residues long. CDR1 is LNHDA, CDR2 SQIVND, per germline (reference sequence). The chain employs TRBV19 and TRBJ1-2; D may be TRBD1 (5 bases). The source material was CD4+ or CD8+ T cells sorted from blood, sampled in a trial of the OX40 agonist ivuxolimab. The source is an adult with an advanced solid tumor such as melanoma, head and neck, liver or kidney cancer. The CDR3 loop reads CASSASYQGGYTF. The CDR3 DNA sequence: TGTGCCAGTAGTGCCTCCTACCAGGGAGGCTACACCTTC. The full variable domain, with the rest looked up from reference TRBV19 and TRBJ1-2, is DGGITQSPKYLFRKEGQNVTLSCEQNLNHDAMYWYRQDPGQGLRLIYYSQIVNDFQKGDIAEGYSVSREKKESFPLTVTSAQKNPTAFYLCASSASYQGGYTFGSGTRLTVV.